This T cell receptor beta chain was identified in a study of regulatory T cells in long-lasting Graves disease. Described time point: newly diagnosed GD, antithyroid drugs for less than 3 months. There was RNA extracted from PBMCs, and the TCR library was made from it. Investigators prepared the TCR beta libraries by applying iRepertoire HTBI primers and Arm-PCR of CDR3 regions. TCRdb processed the multiplex PCR reads anew with MiXCR; each CDR3 protein has one entry. Seen here are hundreds of thousands of distinct CDR3 sequences, 12% observed once, and the top ten hold roughly 8.9%. In this sample, this clonotype turned up many times. Germline lookup yields CDR1 MNHEY and CDR2 SVGEGT. CDR3 length: 17 residues. V was cut by 6 bases and J by 2 bases, with 22 bases left in between. This sample also belongs to another study, concerning T cells in Graves' hyperthyroidism and ophthalmopathy.

This receptor was obtained from a woman aged 25-40 years with Graves disease. The J gene is TRBJ1-1, the V gene TRBV6-2 or TRBV6-3; D possibly corresponds to TRBD1 (5 bases). The sample was peripheral blood mononuclear cells (PBMCs), taken at new diagnosis, from a patient treated with antithyroid drugs. The CDR3 region has the DNA TGTGCCAGCAGCTACGGTACCCCGGGGGGGATTAACACTGAAGCTTTCTTT. Protein sequence: CASSYGTPGGINTEAFF.